This T cell receptor beta chain was profiled in a study of blood T cells in healthy people across ages. A word on this clonotype: Its matching antigen is unknown.

CDR1 and CDR2 from the germline V gene are LGHDT and YNNKEL (reference sequence). This CDR3 contains 13 residues. Regarding the study as a whole: The CMV status of each donor remained undetermined, and this could have confounded shifts in expanded clonotypes.

The use of a sample-barcoded 5' primer and a J-beta primer mix characterized a second PCR of 7 to 11 cycles. Via MiXCR, TCRdb re-called the 5' RACE reads, giving one row per CDR3 protein. The data contain 650,000 to 950,000 distinct CDR3 sequences, under 45% of them singletons. The clonotype comes from a man aged 60 to 75 in good health. Sequencing was performed on blood. The genes are TRBV3-1 and TRBJ2-5; maybe TRBD1 (6 bases). The J call may be mistaken, given a closer DNA end match to TRBJ2-7. The DNA of the CDR3 is TGTGCCAGCAGCCAACTCCTCAGGGGCGAGCAGTACTTC. It translates to CASSQLLRGEQYF.